This TCR beta chain was recorded in a study of T-cell reconstitution after alpha-beta-depleted transplantation in children (dated by TCRdb to the mid-2010s). Regarding the research as a whole: Using TCR repertoire profiling, the study followed T-cell immune reconstitution in a quantitative way in children after TCRalphabeta/CD19-depleted allogeneic hematopoietic cell transplantation.

CDR3 length: 13 amino acids, cysteine to phenylalanine. The read is trimmed to its CDR3 DNA, 39 bases read in frame from base 1. Trimming takes 5 bases off V and 3 bases off J; junction bases not matched to a gene: 6. CDR1 is given as SQVTM and CDR2 as ANQGSEA, both from the germline V gene. Receptor libraries were prepared by PCR. Sequencing relied on an Illumina HiSeq 2500. TCR library preparation used molecular barcoding, with unique molecular identifiers applied to normalize quantification of the TCRbeta repertoire. TCRdb took the public reads, trimmed them with fastp at Q25, ran MiXCR for clone calling and kept in-frame beta chains. For every CDR3 protein sequence, its rows merge into one entry that carries the most common genes and DNA. A total of over 400,000 distinct CDR3 sequences appear in this sample, about 12% of them only once. The ten largest clones represent around 6.1% of the sample.

Regarding this clonotype: There is no known antigen for this receptor. The input lacks base qualities; no much larger clone sits a single base away.

The TCR comes from a human donor who donated a stem cell graft to a child with combined immunodeficiency. The sample here was PBMCs from the stem cell graft donor, taken from the stem cell graft. The chain is encoded by TRBV29-1 joined to TRBJ2-7; 8 bases in the junction line up with TRBD1. The CDR3 amino acid sequence is: CSVKDRVLYEQYF. The nucleotide sequence reads TGCAGCGTTAAGGACAGGGTCCTCTACGAGCAGTACTTC.